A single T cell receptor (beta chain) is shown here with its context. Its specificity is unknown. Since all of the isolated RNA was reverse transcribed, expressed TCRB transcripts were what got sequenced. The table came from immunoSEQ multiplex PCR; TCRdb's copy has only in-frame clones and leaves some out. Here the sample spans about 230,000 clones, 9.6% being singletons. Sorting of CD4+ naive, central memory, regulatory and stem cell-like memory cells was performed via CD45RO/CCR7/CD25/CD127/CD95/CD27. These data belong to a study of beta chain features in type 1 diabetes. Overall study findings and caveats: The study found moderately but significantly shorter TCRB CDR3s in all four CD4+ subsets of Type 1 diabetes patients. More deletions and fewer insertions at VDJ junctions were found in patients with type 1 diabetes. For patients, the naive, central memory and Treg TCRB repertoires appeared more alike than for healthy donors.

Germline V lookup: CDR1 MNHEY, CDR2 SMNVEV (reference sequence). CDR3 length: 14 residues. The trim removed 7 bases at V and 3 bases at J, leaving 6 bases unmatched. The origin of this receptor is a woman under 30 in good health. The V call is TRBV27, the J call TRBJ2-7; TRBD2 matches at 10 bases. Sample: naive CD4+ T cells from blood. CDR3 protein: CASNISGRCYEQYF. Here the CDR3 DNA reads TGTGCCAGCAATATTAGCGGGAGGTGCTACGAGCAGTACTTC.